The 14 T cell receptor beta chains below were found in one sample sequenced in a study of shared T cell receptors in the human thymus. The data were produced by immunoSEQ multiplex PCR, yet TCRdb's version contains in-frame clones alone and is incomplete. The sample has hundreds of thousands of clones, more than 75% seen once; the top ten hold 0.013%. These records were also assigned to another study, of human thymus T cells.

Source material: thymocytes. These receptors all come from a boy in the first two years of life with a congenital heart defect.

The V call is TRBV9, the J call TRBJ2-2, with a possible D match to TRBD2 (6 bases). Germline assignment: CDR1 SGDLS and CDR2 YYNGEE. This CDR3 has 15 amino acids. Trimming stripped 3 bases from V and 7 bases from J, with 16 bases between. Written as DNA, the CDR3 is TGTGCCAGCAGCGCAATGGGGGAGGTGGGCGGGGAGCTGTTTTTT. Protein sequence: CASSAMGEVGGELFF.

V is TRBV4-1 and J is TRBJ1-4; 7 bases align to TRBD1. The CDR3 is 13 amino acids. V shed 5 bases, J shed 10 bases, and the junction held 7 bases outside the gene matches. CDR1 is MGHRA, CDR2 YSYEKL, per germline. CDR3 nucleotide sequence: TGCGCCAGCAGCGTCACAGGGGATGTAAAACTGTTTTTT. Translation: CASSVTGDVKLFF.

The CDR3 region is CASSQDIRSGYTF. CDR3 nucleotides: TGCGCCAGCAGCCAAGATATCCGGAGTGGCTACACCTTC. The chain has TRBV4-1 and TRBJ1-2, with D unclear. Deletions cut 0 bases from V and 7 bases from J, with 9 bases between. Germline assignment: CDR1 MGHRA and CDR2 YSYEKL. The CDR3 is 13 residues long.

The rearrangement links TRBV25-1 to TRBJ1-1; D is perhaps TRBD1 (5 bases). This CDR3 spans 12 amino acids. With 2 bases removed from V and 11 bases from J, the gap between germline ends came to 12 bases. The germline V gene encodes CDR1 MGHDK and CDR2 SYGVNS. Here the CDR3 DNA reads TGTGCCAGCAGTGAAGAAGGGGAAGGTGCTTTCTTT. Residues: CASSEEGEGAFF.

J is TRBJ2-7 and V is TRBV23-1; 8 bases map to TRBD1. TRBV23-1 is placed among ORFs of uncertain function. Losses at the gene ends were 6 bases for V and 1 base for J; bases not matched to a gene: 17. This CDR3 is built from 18 residues. CDR3: CASSLRPWWDRMSYEQYF. CDR3 in DNA: TGCGCCAGCAGCCTCAGACCGTGGTGGGACAGGATGTCCTACGAGCAGTACTTC.

The chain carries TRBV25-1 and TRBJ1-1; D is uncertain. Germline V gives CDR1 MGHDK, CDR2 SYGVNS. The CDR3 runs 16 residues. V was shortened by 6 bases and J by 3 bases, with 20 bases between the two germline ends. The CDR3 loop is CASRRGEAGPHTEAFF. CDR3 in DNA: TGTGCCAGCAGACGCGGAGAGGCCGGCCCTCACACTGAAGCTTTCTTT.

The chain employs TRBV6-1 and TRBJ1-4; TRBD1 matches 9 bases. V lost 3 bases to trimming and J lost 6 bases; unmatched junction nucleotides: 5. This CDR3 comprises 15 residues. In germline, CDR1 is MNHNS, CDR2 SASEGT. The CDR3 bases are TGTGCCAGCAGTGATTCGGGACAGGGTTATGAAAAACTGTTTTTT. Residues: CASSDSGQGYEKLFF.

The gene calls are TRBV10-2 and TRBJ2-7, with 12 bases identical to TRBD1. Germline values: CDR1 WSHSY, CDR2 SAAADI. The J segment lost 5 bases and the V segment lost 3 bases, leaving 5 bases of the junction unmatched. The CDR3 has 15 residues. This CDR3 is CASSDGTGGHHEQYF. The CDR3, as DNA: TGCGCCAGCAGTGACGGGACAGGGGGCCATCACGAGCAGTACTTC.

V usage is TRBV27 and J usage is TRBJ2-7, with 9 bases lining up with TRBD1. The J segment lost 2 bases and the V segment lost 3 bases, leaving 2 bases of the junction unmatched. Germline CDR1 reads MNHEY; CDR2 reads SMNVEV (reference sequence). This CDR3 spans 14 amino acids. The CDR3 spells CASSLGQGPYEQYF. Written as DNA, the CDR3 is TGTGCCAGCAGTTTGGGACAGGGACCCTACGAGCAGTACTTC.

Notes on this clone: Other DNA sequences from this sample encode an identical CDR3 as well. This CDR3 reads CASSQDRGSNQPQHF. CDR3 DNA: TGCGCCAGCAGCCAAGATCGCGGTAGCAATCAGCCCCAGCATTTT. V and J are TRBV4-3 and TRBJ1-5; D is unclear. V shed 0 bases and J shed 0 bases, with 6 bases lying between them. From germline, CDR1 is LGHNA and CDR2 YSLEER. The CDR3 has 15 residues.

V gene TRBV2 combines with J gene TRBJ2-2; 7 bases are a match to TRBD2. Looked up from germline, CDR1 is SNHLY and CDR2 is FYNNEI. The ends lost 7 bases at V and 1 base at J; junction bases unmatched: 12. The CDR3 extends over 17 amino acids. For the CDR3, the DNA is TGTGCCAGCAACCCATACGCCGGACTAGAGAACACCGGGGAGCTGTTTTTT. Translating it yields CASNPYAGLENTGELFF.

This clone was recorded only once. The chain uses TRBV11-3 and TRBJ1-3, with TRBD1 matching over 8 bases. The V and J ends lost 5 bases and 0 bases, in that order; junction bases with no gene match: 12. The CDR3 spans 18 residues. From germline, CDR1 is SGHNT and CDR2 YENEEA. DNA for the CDR3: TGTGCCAGCAGCAGCGGGCCAGGGGGCGCGAGCTCTGGAAACACCATATATTTT. Translating gives CASSSGPGGASSGNTIYF. The whole variable domain, remainder taken from reference TRBV11-3 and TRBJ1-3, is EAGVVQSPRYKIIEKKQPVAFWCNPISGHNTLYWYLQNLGQGPELLIRYENEEAVDDSQLPKDRFSAERLKGVDSTLKIQPAELGDSAVYLCASSSGPGGASSGNTIYFGEGSWLTVV.

The chain is built from TRBV19 and TRBJ1-1; D is perhaps TRBD1 (5 bases). V was pared by 3 bases and J by 0 bases, with 11 bases between. Germline-derived CDR1 and CDR2 are LNHDA and SQIVND (reference sequence). This CDR3 comprises 15 residues. The CDR3 DNA follows: TGTGCCAGTAGTATGCGGACAAAAATGAACACTGAAGCTTTCTTT. This translates into CASSMRTKMNTEAFF.

This rearrangement joins TRBV7-9 to TRBJ2-7; a weak D match, TRBD1 (5 bases). The CDR3 runs to 14 residues. V shed 5 bases and J shed 2 bases, with 13 bases lying between them. Germline V gene data show CDR1 as SEHNR and CDR2 as FQNEAQ (reference sequence). CDR3 residues: CASSLSPRAYEQYF. The DNA of the CDR3 is TGTGCCAGCAGCCTCTCGCCCAGGGCCTACGAGCAGTACTTC.